These 10 T cell receptor beta chains were sequenced from one sample in a study of blood T cell repertoires in COVID-19. Some clones are missing from TCRdb's copy, which holds only in-frame ones; the method was immunoSEQ multiplex PCR. The data contain some 45,000 clones, around nine tenths of them singletons. The specimen sequenced was peripheral blood. The receptors stem from a human donor in a cohort sampled during active COVID-19.

This sequence joins TRBV10-2 and TRBJ1-5; D unclear. The V gene's germline CDR1 is WSHSY and CDR2 SAAADI. V was cut by 6 bases and J by 4 bases, with 16 bases left in between. This CDR3 spans 15 amino acids. CDR3: CASSPVWTGNQPQHF. The CDR3 nucleotides are TGCGCCAGCAGCCCCGTTTGGACGGGAAATCAGCCCCAGCATTTT.

The chain recombines TRBV29-1 with TRBJ1-1; 8 bases map to TRBD1. The CDR3 is made up of 10 amino acids. CDR1 SQVTM and CDR2 ANQGSEA come from the germline V gene. CDR3: CAGDRTEAFF. CDR3 nucleotides: TGCGCAGGGGACAGGACTGAAGCTTTCTTT.

This clone has more than one count but fewer than ten. The V and J genes are TRBV4-1 and TRBJ1-1; D perhaps matches TRBD1 (6 bases). Deletions cut 9 bases from V and 3 bases from J, with 17 bases between. Germline V gene lookup returns CDR1 MGHRA and CDR2 YSYEKL. The CDR3 is 14 residues long. CDR3 coding DNA: TGCGCCAGTAAAACCAGGCAGGGGTACACTGAAGCTTTCTTT. Protein product: CASKTRQGYTEAFF.

V usage is TRBV30 and J usage is TRBJ1-1; D is possibly TRBD1 (6 bases). CDR1 is GTSNPN, CDR2 SVGIG, per germline (reference sequence). The V end lost 0 bases, the J end lost 1 base, and 9 bases lay between the germline ends. The CDR3 loop spans 14 amino acids. DNA of the CDR3: TGTGCCTGGAGTGTAGTGACAGGGAACACTGAAGCTTTCTTT. Encoded protein: CAWSVVTGNTEAFF.

This clone was detected once. J is TRBJ1-4 and V is TRBV28; no firm D call. Germline CDR1 and CDR2: MDHEN and SYDVKM. Trimming took 4 bases from V and 8 from J, leaving 17 bases between them. The CDR3 is 15 amino acids. The CDR3 DNA reads as TGTGCCAGCAGTTCGCCAGGAGGTGTCTTAGAAAAACTGTTTTTT. The encoded protein is CASSSPGGVLEKLFF.

The chain carries TRBV7-2 and TRBJ2-7; TRBD2 matches at 10 bases. Germline trimming cut 5 bases from V and 2 bases from J; bases unmatched to any gene: 6. This CDR3 region has 15 residues. Germline assignment: CDR1 SGHTA and CDR2 FQGNSA. The CDR3 DNA sequence: TGTGCCAGCAGCCCCACTAGCGGGGCAACCTACGAGCAGTACTTC. Its protein is CASSPTSGATYEQYF.

This chain connects TRBV13 to TRBJ2-7; the match to TRBD1 covers 7 bases. V shed 5 bases and J 6 bases; nucleotides not matched to a gene: 4. The germline CDR1 and CDR2 sequences are PRHDT and FYEKMQ (reference sequence). The CDR3 consists of 12 residues. The chain's CDR3 is CASSLHRGEQYF. The CDR3 region has the DNA TGTGCCAGCAGCCTTCACAGGGGCGAGCAGTACTTC.

The gene calls are TRBV7-6 and TRBJ1-3; no clear D gene. The CDR3 has 20 residues. Germline CDR1 reads SGHVS; CDR2 reads FNYEAQ. V dropped 5 bases and J dropped 0 bases, with 26 bases sitting between them. The CDR3 bases are TGTGCCAGCAGCCCACGTGGGCTGAGTGATGGCAGTCGCTCTGGAAACACCATATATTTT. This sequence encodes CASSPRGLSDGSRSGNTIYF.

The chain links TRBV9 to TRBJ2-6; D might be TRBD1 (5 bases). CDR1 is SGDLS and CDR2 is YYNGEE in the germline V gene. Trimming pared 1 base from V and 1 base from J, leaving 6 bases between. The CDR3 has 15 residues. CDR3 bases: TGTGCCAGCAGCGTATCAGGGTCTGGGGCCAACGTCCTGACTTTC. The encoded protein is CASSVSGSGANVLTF.

The sample holds one count of this clone. V is TRBV4-3 and J is TRBJ1-4; TRBD1 matches at 9 bases. This CDR3 contains 15 residues. The V gene end was trimmed by 0 bases and the J gene end by 5 bases; junction bases not matched to a gene: 1. CDR1 and CDR2 from the germline V gene are LGHNA and YSLEER. The CDR3 protein is CASSQEGTGNEKLFF. For the CDR3, the DNA is TGCGCCAGCAGCCAAGAAGGGACAGGGAATGAAAAACTGTTTTTT.